The entry below gives a single T cell receptor beta chain sequence along with its context. With 60 Vbeta and 13 Jbeta primers, the PCR was carried out. Sequencing was performed with immunoSEQ multiplex PCR; in TCRdb, only in-frame clones are kept and a portion is missing. This repertoire shows 150,000 to 200,000 clones, roughly 79% found once; its top ten account for around 1.3%. Germline V gene data show CDR1 as SGHRS and CDR2 as YFSETQ. The CDR3 totals 13 residues. V gave up 7 bases and J gave up 6 bases; unmatched junction bases: 4. The data derive from a study of cytomegalovirus exposure and HLA in healthy donors.

The receptor was derived from a woman between 45 and 60 years old in good health and CMV-seronegative. The chain employs TRBV5-1 and TRBJ1-1, with TRBD1 identical over 12 bases. Sequencing was done on a sample of PBMCs. The CDR3 loop reads CASGGQGASEAFF. CDR3 DNA: TGCGCCAGCGGGGGACAGGGGGCATCTGAAGCTTTCTTT.